This is a list of T cell receptor beta chains from one sample in a study of T-cell reconstitution after alpha-beta-depleted transplantation in children. TCRdb ran MiXCR on the PCR reads and lists one entry per CDR3 protein. The sample carries hundreds of thousands of distinct CDR3 sequences, approximately 17% recorded once. Material: PBMCs, mostly from graft donor cells, obtained 360 days after TCRalphabeta/CD19-depleted stem cell transplant. These receptors all stem from a male patient under 10 years old who had a stem cell transplant for acute lymphoblastic leukemia, so the T cells may come from the graft donor. CDR3s include the opening cysteine and the closing phenylalanine or tryptophan. A D gene is named only where the DNA matches it firmly. Only part of the rows carry a size: once, few, many, or a class if the clone is expanded.

j_gene,abundance,d_gene,v_gene,CDR3aa,CDR3nt
TRBJ2-7,NA,NA,TRBV10-2,CASSDGGYEQYF,TGCGCCAGCAGTGATGGGGGCTACGAGCAGTACTTC
TRBJ1-1,few,NA,TRBV4-2,CASSPARTAEAFF,TGTGCCAGCAGCCCGGCCCGGACCGCTGAAGCTTTCTTT
TRBJ1-5,NA,NA,TRBV12-3/TRBV12-4,CASSRSTGPEPQHF,TGTGCCAGCAGTCGATCGACAGGCCCCGAGCCCCAGCATTTT
TRBJ2-1,NA,NA,TRBV20-1,CSASWVNEQFF,TGCAGTGCTAGCTGGGTGAATGAGCAGTTCTTC
TRBJ2-2,NA,NA,TRBV4-1,CASSQTWEATLNTGELFF,TGCGCCAGCAGCCAGACTTGGGAGGCCACCCTAAACACCGGGGAGCTGTTTTTT
TRBJ2-1,few,NA,TRBV10-3,CAISPPESSYNEQFF,TGTGCCATCAGTCCCCCCGAGAGCTCCTACAATGAGCAGTTCTTC
TRBJ2-7,NA,TRBD2,TRBV5-1,CASRIGTSYEQYF,TGCGCCAGCCGAATCGGGACTAGCTACGAGCAGTACTTC
TRBJ2-7,few,NA,TRBV2,CAIRDGSSYEQYF,TGTGCCATCCGGGACGGGAGCTCCTACGAGCAGTACTTC
TRBJ2-1,few,NA,TRBV11-2,CASSFLASSYNEQFF,TGTGCCAGCAGCTTCCTAGCGAGCTCCTACAATGAGCAGTTCTTC
TRBJ1-4,NA,NA,TRBV27,CASSFSSWTALRRKLFF,TGTGCCAGCAGTTTCTCCTCCTGGACAGCCCTCCGACGAAAACTGTTTTTT
TRBJ1-2,NA,TRBD1,TRBV5-6,CASSSLLTGLDYGYTF,TGTGCCAGCAGCTCCCTTTTGACAGGGTTAGACTATGGCTACACCTTC
TRBJ1-1,NA,NA,TRBV20-1,CSATPGSREAFF,TGCAGTGCTACCCCCGGGTCCAGGGAAGCTTTCTTT
TRBJ1-1,few,NA,TRBV15,CATEQGPGTEAFF,TGTGCCACAGAACAGGGCCCTGGCACTGAAGCTTTCTTT
TRBJ2-5,NA,TRBD2,TRBV28,CASSFRLAGKNRETQYF,TGTGCCAGCAGTTTTCGGCTAGCGGGAAAGAACCGGGAGACCCAGTACTTC
TRBJ1-5,few,NA,TRBV6-5,CASSHPVQGSNQPQHF,TGTGCCAGCAGTCACCCAGTCCAGGGGAGCAATCAGCCCCAGCATTTT
TRBJ2-3,NA,NA,TRBV7-2,CASRRDVSSTDTQYF,TGTGCCAGCCGGCGGGACGTTTCTAGCACAGATACGCAGTATTTT
TRBJ1-2,NA,TRBD1,TRBV6-2/TRBV6-3,CASTRRGRGYGYTF,TGTGCCAGCACCCGCAGGGGGCGAGGCTATGGCTACACCTTC
TRBJ2-5,few,NA,TRBV7-9,CASSGGSVVVETQYF,TGTGCCAGCAGCGGGGGATCGGTTGTGGTAGAGACCCAGTACTTC
TRBJ2-5,NA,NA,TRBV30,CAWSDQRQETQYF,TGTGCCTGGAGTGACCAGCGCCAAGAGACCCAGTACTTC
TRBJ2-1,NA,TRBD1,TRBV6-1,CASQPIGTGLRGEQFF,TGTGCCAGCCAGCCGATTGGGACAGGTCTACGGGGTGAGCAGTTCTTC
TRBJ2-1,few,TRBD2,TRBV10-1,CASRKDIAGGPYNEQFF,TGCGCCAGCAGAAAGGATATAGCGGGGGGGCCCTACAATGAGCAGTTCTTC
TRBJ2-2,NA,NA,TRBV6-5,CASSYRVQGAGELFF,TGTGCCAGCAGTTACCGGGTACAAGGCGCCGGGGAGCTGTTTTTT
TRBJ2-3,few,NA,TRBV9,CASSAPRVWGQDTQYF,TGTGCCAGCAGCGCACCCAGGGTTTGGGGCCAAGATACGCAGTATTTT
TRBJ2-3,few,NA,TRBV5-1,CASSLAFGGGTDTQYF,TGCGCCAGCAGCTTGGCCTTTGGGGGAGGCACAGATACGCAGTATTTT
TRBJ2-1,NA,TRBD2,TRBV2,CASSERTGGAARSEQFF,TGTGCCAGCAGTGAAAGAACCGGGGGGGCAGCTAGAAGTGAGCAGTTCTTC
TRBJ2-3,NA,TRBD2,TRBV4-3,CASSQTSGSIDTQYF,TGCGCCAGCAGCCAAACTAGCGGGAGTATAGATACGCAGTATTTT
TRBJ2-7,few,NA,TRBV6-2/TRBV6-3,CASSYEEAYEQYF,TGTGCCAGCAGTTACGAGGAGGCCTACGAGCAGTACTTC
TRBJ2-3,few,TRBD2,TRBV5-4,CASSLALAGSTDTQYF,TGTGCCAGCAGCTTGGCACTAGCGGGAAGCACAGATACGCAGTATTTT
TRBJ2-2,few,TRBD1,TRBV6-5,CASSYGTGQGAIGELFF,TGTGCCAGCAGTTACGGGACCGGACAGGGGGCTATCGGGGAGCTGTTTTTT
TRBJ1-2,NA,TRBD1,TRBV11-2,CASSLAAGGLYGYTF,TGTGCCAGCAGCTTAGCGGCAGGGGGCCTCTATGGCTACACCTTC
TRBJ2-3,few,NA,TRBV14,CASRIGGTGDTQYF,TGTGCCAGCAGGATCGGAGGGACCGGGGATACGCAGTATTTT
TRBJ2-1,NA,TRBD2,TRBV9,CASSVLGLSSGTQDYNEQFF,TGTGCCAGCAGCGTACTTGGCCTGTCGAGCGGGACCCAGGACTACAATGAGCAGTTCTTC
TRBJ2-5,NA,NA,TRBV20-1,CSKGSWAQETQYF,TGCAGTAAGGGATCGTGGGCACAAGAGACCCAGTACTTC
TRBJ2-7,NA,NA,TRBV20-1,CSASPRGRGVSYEQYF,TGCAGTGCTAGCCCCCGGGGTAGGGGGGTAAGCTACGAGCAGTACTTC
TRBJ2-7,NA,TRBD1,TRBV3-1,CASSQGLQGRSYEQYF,TGTGCCAGCAGCCAAGGACTACAGGGGCGGTCCTACGAGCAGTACTTC
TRBJ2-6,few,NA,TRBV10-3,CASTTGVANVLTF,TGTGCCAGCACGACAGGTGTTGCCAACGTCCTGACTTTC
TRBJ2-7,NA,TRBD1,TRBV10-3,CAISPGQVGREQYF,TGTGCCATCAGTCCAGGACAGGTAGGTCGGGAGCAGTACTTC
TRBJ2-1,few,TRBD1,TRBV11-2,CASRRLDRANEQFF,TGTGCCAGCAGGAGACTGGACAGGGCCAATGAGCAGTTCTTC
TRBJ1-1,NA,NA,TRBV20-1,CSAREVTANTEAFF,TGCAGTGCTAGAGAGGTGACAGCCAACACTGAAGCTTTCTTT